The 27 T cell receptor beta chains in this list originate from one sample, sequenced in a study of blood T cell repertoires in COVID-19. Sequenced by immunoSEQ multiplex PCR; TCRdb stores in-frame clones only, minus some. The table records about 180,000 clones, roughly 87% of them present only once. The sequenced material came from PBMCs or T cells enriched from blood (not recorded which). The source is a human donor with acute COVID-19. The donor label of this sample is uncertain.

The rearrangement joins TRBV12-3 or TRBV12-4 to TRBJ2-5, with 8 bases matching TRBD1. This CDR3 is 13 amino acids long. The V segment lost 6 bases and the J segment 5 bases; nucleotides outside the gene matches: 5. CDR3 in DNA: TGTGCCAGCAGCGACAGGGGATGGGAGACCCAGTACTTC. Protein sequence: CASSDRGWETQYF.

The chain recombines TRBV30 with TRBJ1-2; 9 bases are a match to TRBD1. The germline CDR1 and CDR2 sequences are GTSNPN and SVGIG (reference sequence). This CDR3 contains 13 residues. J gave up 9 bases and V 1 base, and 6 bases lay outside the gene matches. The CDR3 is CAWSALTGGSYTF. For the CDR3, the DNA is TGTGCCTGGAGTGCCCTGACAGGGGGTAGCTACACCTTC.

This chain joins TRBV2 and TRBJ2-1; 8 nucleotides line up with TRBD1. Germline CDR1 reads SNHLY; CDR2 reads FYNNEI. The CDR3 totals 13 residues. J was trimmed by 5 bases and V by 6 bases; bases with no gene match: 3. CDR3 DNA: TGTGCCAGCAGCTGGACAGGGAACAATGAGCAGTTCTTC. It translates to CASSWTGNNEQFF.

The rearrangement links TRBV19 to TRBJ1-5; D perhaps matches TRBD1 (5 bases). Germline CDR1 and CDR2: LNHDA and SQIVND (reference sequence). The CDR3 is 14 amino acids. The V end was cut by 9 bases, the J end by 4 bases, with 16 bases between. The CDR3 spells CASHGGRSNQPQHF. The DNA for the CDR3 is TGTGCCAGCCACGGGGGGAGGAGTAATCAGCCCCAGCATTTT.

This clone was seen only once. The chain links TRBV2 to TRBJ1-2; 7 positions agree with TRBD1. Germline loops: CDR1 SNHLY, CDR2 FYNNEI. V lost 6 bases and J lost 2; bases outside the gene matches: 3. The CDR3 consists of 13 residues. CDR3 coding DNA: TGTGCCAGCAGAACGACAGGGAACTATGGCTACACCTTC. This gives the protein CASRTTGNYGYTF.

The DNA for the CDR3 is TGCAGCGTTGAGGTAGCGGGGTTCTGGACAGACATTCAGTACTTC. This gives the protein CSVEVAGFWTDIQYF. V and J are TRBV29-1 and TRBJ2-4, with 8 bases lining up with TRBD2. Per germline, CDR1 SQVTM and CDR2 ANQGSEA. The trim removed 3 bases at V and 8 bases at J, leaving 12 bases unmatched. CDR3 length: 15 residues.

V gene TRBV4-1 combines with J gene TRBJ1-2; 10 positions agree with TRBD1. The CDR3 is made up of 16 amino acids. Germline trimming cut 3 bases from V and 4 bases from J; bases unmatched to any gene: 8. In germline, CDR1 is MGHRA, CDR2 YSYEKL. In DNA, the CDR3 is TGCGCCAGCAGCCACCCTGGACAGGGGGACTTCTATGGCTACACCTTC. Protein sequence: CASSHPGQGDFYGYTF.

The chain couples TRBV29-1 to TRBJ2-4; 10 bases are a match to TRBD1. Trimming removed 3 bases from V and 0 bases from J; junction bases left unmatched: 11. The germline V gene encodes CDR1 SQVTM and CDR2 ANQGSEA. The CDR3 is 18 amino acids. The CDR3 DNA is TGCAGCGTTGACCTCTTCTTGACAGGGGGCCAAGCCAAAAACATTCAGTACTTC. Protein sequence: CSVDLFLTGGQAKNIQYF. Full variable domain (rest looked up from reference TRBV29-1 and TRBJ2-4): SAVISQKPSRDICQRGTSLTIQCQVDSQVTMMFWYRQQPGQSLTLIATANQGSEATYESGFVIDKFPISRPNLTFSTLTVSNMSPEDSSIYLCSVDLFLTGGQAKNIQYFGAGTRLSVL.

The chain recombines TRBV6-2 or TRBV6-3 with TRBJ2-4, with TRBD1 as a possible D gene (5 bases). Trimming left V 2 bases short and J 0 bases short, with 8 bases between. The germline V gene encodes CDR1 MNHEY and CDR2 SVGEGT. There are 15 residues in the CDR3. In DNA, the CDR3 is TGTGCCAGCAGTTACGGGGCAATAGCCAAAAACATTCAGTACTTC. This translates into CASSYGAIAKNIQYF.

A remark on this clone: A much larger clone lies one base from this, so it may be a read error. Other DNA sequences from this sample encode an identical CDR3 as well. As DNA, the CDR3 is TGCGCCAGCAGCTGGTCGAGAGAGACCCAGTACTTC. This codes for CASSWSRETQYF. This chain connects TRBV5-1 to TRBJ2-5; D remains unclear. CDR3 size: 12 residues. CDR1 is SGHRS, CDR2 YFSETQ, per germline. V was clipped by 3 bases and J by 4 bases, with 7 bases between them. Variable domain in full (rest from reference TRBV5-1 and TRBJ2-5): KAGVTQTPRYLIKTRGQQVTLSCSPISGHRSVSWYQQTPGQGLQFLFEYFSETQRNKGNFPGRFSGRQFSNSRSEMNVSTLELGDSALYLCASSWSRETQYFGPGTRLLVL.

CDR3 in amino acids: CASSFSGGRRNEQFF. In nucleotides, the CDR3 is TGTGCCAGCAGTTTCAGCGGGGGACGACGCAATGAGCAGTTCTTC. The V gene is TRBV6-5, the J gene TRBJ2-1; 8 nucleotides agree with TRBD2. Germline CDR1 reads MNHEY; CDR2 reads SVGAGI. V lost 4 bases and J lost 6; bases outside the gene matches: 8. This CDR3 has 15 residues.

The J gene is TRBJ1-1, the V gene TRBV6-5; weak D call: TRBD1 (5 bases). The V end lost 5 bases, the J end lost 6 bases, and 10 bases lay between the germline ends. There are 12 residues in the CDR3. Germline CDR1 reads MNHEY; CDR2 reads SVGAGI. In nucleotides, the CDR3 is TGTGCCAGCAGTCCCTGGGGGGCTGAAGCTTTCTTT. Protein sequence: CASSPWGAEAFF.

This chain connects TRBV9 to TRBJ2-7; 8 positions agree with TRBD1. The CDR3 is made up of 16 amino acids. Losses at the gene ends were 3 bases for V and 2 bases for J; bases not matched to a gene: 10. The germline V gene has CDR1 SGDLS and CDR2 YYNGEE. CDR3 sequence: CASSARAGTGAYEQYF. The CDR3 DNA reads TGTGCCAGCAGCGCTAGAGCCGGGACAGGAGCCTACGAGCAGTACTTC.

J is TRBJ1-1 and V is TRBV24-1; D unclear. CDR1 is KGHDR, CDR2 SFDVKD, per germline. V shed 12 bases and J shed 4 bases, with 17 bases lying between them. The CDR3 has 13 residues. The CDR3 is CAAPRAPITEAFF. In DNA form, the CDR3 reads TGTGCCGCGCCTCGCGCGCCTATCACTGAAGCTTTCTTT.

The rearrangement links TRBV5-6 to TRBJ2-3; D gene ambiguous. Between the trimmed V and J ends, which lost 2 bases and 3 bases, there was a span of 10 bases. Looked up from germline, CDR1 is SGHDT and CDR2 is YYEEEE. The CDR3 is 14 residues long. DNA for the CDR3: TGTGCCAGCAGCTTTGGTGCAGTTACAGATACGCAGTATTTT. It is translated as CASSFGAVTDTQYF.

This chain joins TRBV5-1 and TRBJ2-1; 7 bases match TRBD2. In germline, CDR1 is SGHRS, CDR2 YFSETQ. The J segment lost 5 bases and the V segment lost 4 bases, leaving 9 bases of the junction unmatched. The CDR3 is made up of 15 amino acids. This chain's CDR3 is CASSPERGVNNEQFF. CDR3 in DNA: TGCGCCAGCAGCCCTGAGCGGGGAGTAAACAATGAGCAGTTCTTC.

The chain employs TRBV25-1 and TRBJ2-7; 12 bases agree with TRBD2. The V gene end was trimmed by 6 bases and the J gene end by 3 bases; junction bases not matched to a gene: 6. Germline CDR1 is MGHDK and CDR2 is SYGVNS. The length of the CDR3 is 15 residues. CDR3 sequence: CASRARLAGDYEQYF. The CDR3 region has the DNA TGTGCCAGCAGGGCGAGACTAGCGGGGGACTACGAGCAGTACTTC.

The genes are TRBV25-1 and TRBJ1-5, with D possibly being TRBD1 (5 bases). The germline V and J ends were trimmed by 3 bases and 1 base, with 13 bases remaining between them. The germline V gene has CDR1 MGHDK and CDR2 SYGVNS. CDR3 length: 16 amino acids. CDR3 region: CASSDTGGASNQPQHF. The CDR3 nucleotides are TGTGCCAGCAGTGATACAGGCGGCGCGAGCAATCAGCCCCAGCATTTT.

The chain recombines TRBV29-1 with TRBJ2-7; 7 bases align to TRBD1. J was trimmed by 0 bases and V by 1 base; bases with no gene match: 6. CDR3 length: 15 residues. Looked up from germline, CDR1 is SQVTM and CDR2 is ANQGSEA. Here the CDR3 reads CSVEATGQSSYEQYF. In DNA form, the CDR3 reads TGCAGCGTTGAAGCGACGGGACAGAGCTCCTACGAGCAGTACTTC.

The rearrangement joins TRBV5-1 to TRBJ2-1, with TRBD2 matching over 10 bases. The ends lost 4 bases at V and 8 bases at J; junction bases unmatched: 9. This CDR3 has 15 amino acids. CDR1 SGHRS and CDR2 YFSETQ come from the germline V gene. The DNA of the CDR3 is TGCGCCAGCAGCGCGATCAGCGGGGGGGGCCATGAGCAGTTCTTC. It encodes CASSAISGGGHEQFF. The full variable domain, in which reference TRBV5-1 and TRBJ2-1 provide the parts outside the CDR3, is KAGVTQTPRYLIKTRGQQVTLSCSPISGHRSVSWYQQTPGQGLQFLFEYFSETQRNKGNFPGRFSGRQFSNSRSEMNVSTLELGDSALYLCASSAISGGGHEQFFGPGTRLTVL.

This chain joins TRBV19 and TRBJ1-5; the D is unclear. The CDR3 contains 16 residues. Trimming left V 3 bases short and J 0 bases short, with 12 bases between. In germline, CDR1 is LNHDA, CDR2 SQIVND (reference sequence). CDR3 loop: CASSIAPDYSNQPQHF. The CDR3 nucleotides read TGTGCCAGTAGTATCGCACCCGACTATAGCAATCAGCCCCAGCATTTT.

This chain joins TRBV27 and TRBJ2-1, with a tentative D call TRBD1 (6 bases). From germline, CDR1 is MNHEY and CDR2 SMNVEV (reference sequence). The CDR3 runs to 16 residues. Trimming stripped 0 bases from V and 8 bases from J, with 17 bases between. The CDR3 region has the DNA TGTGCCAGCAGTTTATCGTGGACAGAGACCCTCCATGAGCAGTTCTTC. Translated, it gives CASSLSWTETLHEQFF.

The chain links TRBV11-1 to TRBJ1-2; 7 nucleotides match TRBD1. In germline, CDR1 is SGHAT, CDR2 FQDESV (reference sequence). The length of the CDR3 is 14 residues. Germline trimming cut 2 bases from V and 6 bases from J; bases unmatched to any gene: 6. Here the CDR3 DNA reads TGTGCCAGCAGCTTATTAGGGGGCGCCGATGGCTACACCTTC. This sequence encodes CASSLLGGADGYTF.

This chain links TRBV24-1 with TRBJ2-2, with a possible D match to TRBD1 (5 bases). The CDR3 sequence is 15 residues long. Trimming took off 9 bases at V and 0 bases at J, with 13 bases between the two ends. Germline CDR1 KGHDR, CDR2 SFDVKD. CDR3 DNA sequence: TGTGCCACCGGGTCAGCAGGGCCGAACACCGGGGAGCTGTTTTTT. It translates to CATGSAGPNTGELFF.

V is TRBV5-1 and J is TRBJ1-1; D gene uncertain. Looked up from germline, CDR1 is SGHRS and CDR2 is YFSETQ. Trimming shortened V by 3 bases and J by 0 bases, and 12 bases separated the two germline ends. CDR3 length: 15 residues. The CDR3 DNA reads as TGCGCCAGCAGCTCTCCTACGGAGATGAACACTGAAGCTTTCTTT. It is translated as CASSSPTEMNTEAFF.

The V gene is TRBV9, the J gene TRBJ2-3, with TRBD1 matching over 10 bases. The V gene's germline CDR1 is SGDLS and CDR2 YYNGEE. This CDR3 is 17 amino acids long. With 2 bases clipped from V and 0 bases from J, the junction kept 6 bases outside the gene matches. This chain's CDR3 is CASSVTGTGASTDTQYF. In nucleotides, the CDR3 is TGTGCCAGCAGCGTGACCGGGACAGGGGCAAGCACAGATACGCAGTATTTT.

V and J are TRBV30 and TRBJ1-1, with D unresolved. Germline CDR1 GTSNPN, CDR2 SVGIG (reference sequence). The V end was cut by 4 bases, the J end by 5 bases, with 17 bases between. The CDR3 has 14 amino acids. The CDR3 region has the DNA TGTGCCTGGAACCTACCGCCCCGGGTGACTGAAGCTTTCTTT. Protein product: CAWNLPPRVTEAFF.